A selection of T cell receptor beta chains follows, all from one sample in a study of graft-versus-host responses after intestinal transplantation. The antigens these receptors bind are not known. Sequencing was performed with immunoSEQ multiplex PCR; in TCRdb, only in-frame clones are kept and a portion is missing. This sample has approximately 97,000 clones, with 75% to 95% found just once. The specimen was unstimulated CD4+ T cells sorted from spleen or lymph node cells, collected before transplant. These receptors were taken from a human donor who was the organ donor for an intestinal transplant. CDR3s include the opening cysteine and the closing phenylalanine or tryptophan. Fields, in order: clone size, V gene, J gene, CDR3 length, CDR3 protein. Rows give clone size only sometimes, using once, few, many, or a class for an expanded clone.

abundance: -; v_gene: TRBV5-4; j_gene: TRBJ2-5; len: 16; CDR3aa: CASSSKRGGLWETQYF
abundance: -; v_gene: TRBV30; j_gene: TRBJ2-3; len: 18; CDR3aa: CAWSGKDRDWISTDTQYF
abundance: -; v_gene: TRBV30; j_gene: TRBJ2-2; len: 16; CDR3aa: CAWSSIRTGEIGELFF
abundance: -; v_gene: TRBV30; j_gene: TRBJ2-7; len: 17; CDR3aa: CAWSAGGTGGWGGEQYF
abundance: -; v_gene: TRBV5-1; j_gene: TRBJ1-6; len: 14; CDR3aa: CASSLAVGASALHF
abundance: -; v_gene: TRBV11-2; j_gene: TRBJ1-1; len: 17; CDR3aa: CASSLSRAGGEDTEAFF
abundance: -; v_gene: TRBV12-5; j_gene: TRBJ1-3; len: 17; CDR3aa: CASGLVSQAHSGNTIYF
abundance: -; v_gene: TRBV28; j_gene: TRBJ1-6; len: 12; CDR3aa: CASSSRNSPLHF
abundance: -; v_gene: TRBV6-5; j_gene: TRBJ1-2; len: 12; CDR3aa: CASSTGDYGYTF
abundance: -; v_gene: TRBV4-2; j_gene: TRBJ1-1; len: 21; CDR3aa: CASSQFRPGQGASGSGTEAFF
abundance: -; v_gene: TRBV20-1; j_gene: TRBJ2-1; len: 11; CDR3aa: CSAKGEDEQFF
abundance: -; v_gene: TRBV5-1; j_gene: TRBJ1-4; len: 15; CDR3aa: CASRATLATNEKLFF
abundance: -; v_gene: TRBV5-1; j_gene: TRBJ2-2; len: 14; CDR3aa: CASSADRDTGELFF
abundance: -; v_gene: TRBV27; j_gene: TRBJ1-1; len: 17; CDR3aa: CASSFYARGGGRTEAFF
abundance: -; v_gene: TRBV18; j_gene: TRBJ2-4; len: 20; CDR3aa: CASSPHRSPGTSISKNIQYF
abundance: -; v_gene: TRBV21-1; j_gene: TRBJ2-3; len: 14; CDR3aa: CATYGGGASDTQYF
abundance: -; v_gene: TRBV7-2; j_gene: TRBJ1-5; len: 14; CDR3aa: CASSPSGGNQPQHF
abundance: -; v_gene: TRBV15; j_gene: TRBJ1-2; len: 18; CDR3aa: CATSRDYRRQGTRDGYTF
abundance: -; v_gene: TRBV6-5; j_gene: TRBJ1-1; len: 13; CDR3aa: CASKGRGGTEAFF
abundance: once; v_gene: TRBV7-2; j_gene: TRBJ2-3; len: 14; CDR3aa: CASSSNYRGDTQYF
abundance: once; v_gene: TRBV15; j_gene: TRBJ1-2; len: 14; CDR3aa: CATSRGTGPQGYTF
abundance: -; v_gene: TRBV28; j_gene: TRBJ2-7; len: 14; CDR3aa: CASSPTGVAYEQYF
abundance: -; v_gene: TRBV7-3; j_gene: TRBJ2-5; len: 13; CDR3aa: CASSVGPQETQYF
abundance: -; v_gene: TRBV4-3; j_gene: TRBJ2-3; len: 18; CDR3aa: CASSQVLARQRGSSPQYF
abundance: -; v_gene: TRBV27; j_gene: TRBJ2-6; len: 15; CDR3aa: CASSPLLSGANVLTF
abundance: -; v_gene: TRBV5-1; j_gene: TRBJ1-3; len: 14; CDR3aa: CASSTTGAGNTIYF
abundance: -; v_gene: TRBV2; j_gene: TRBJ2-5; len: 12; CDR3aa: CASWTGQETQYF
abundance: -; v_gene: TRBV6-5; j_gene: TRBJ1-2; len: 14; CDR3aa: CASSYSRGFYGYTF
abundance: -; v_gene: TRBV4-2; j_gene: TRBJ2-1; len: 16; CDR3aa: CASSQYGGLSYNEQFF
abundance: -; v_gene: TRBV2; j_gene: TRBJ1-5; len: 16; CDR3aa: CASSDHGTLSGQPQHF
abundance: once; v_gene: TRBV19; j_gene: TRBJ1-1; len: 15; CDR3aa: CASRGATGYFTEAFF
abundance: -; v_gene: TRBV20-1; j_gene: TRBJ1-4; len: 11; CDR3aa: CSASDIEKLFF
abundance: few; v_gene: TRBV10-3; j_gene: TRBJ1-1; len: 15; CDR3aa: CAISESITGNTEAFF
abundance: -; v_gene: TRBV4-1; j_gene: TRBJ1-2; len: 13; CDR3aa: CASSQDKNYGYTF
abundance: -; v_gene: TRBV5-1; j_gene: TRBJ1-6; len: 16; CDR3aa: CASSFKNGQGNSPLHF
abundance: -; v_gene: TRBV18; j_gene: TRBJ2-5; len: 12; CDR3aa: CASSRLRETQYF
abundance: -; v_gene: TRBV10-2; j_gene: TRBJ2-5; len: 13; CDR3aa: CASSLVPQETQYF
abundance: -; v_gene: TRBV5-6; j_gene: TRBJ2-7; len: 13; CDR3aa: CASGGLGTYEQYF
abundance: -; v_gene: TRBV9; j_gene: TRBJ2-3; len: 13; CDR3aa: CASSPLGVDTQYF
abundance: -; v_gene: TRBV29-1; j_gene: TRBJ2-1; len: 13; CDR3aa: CSVTGTYSDEQFF
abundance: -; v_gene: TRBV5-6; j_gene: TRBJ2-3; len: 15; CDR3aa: CASSLTSGGADTQYF
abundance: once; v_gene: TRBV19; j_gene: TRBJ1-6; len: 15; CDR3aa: CASSTEAQPGSPLHF
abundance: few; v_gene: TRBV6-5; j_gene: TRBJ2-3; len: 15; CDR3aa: CASSYGLAGGNTQYF
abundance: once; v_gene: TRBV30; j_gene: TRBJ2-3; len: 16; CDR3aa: CAWTRIRTSGTDTQYF
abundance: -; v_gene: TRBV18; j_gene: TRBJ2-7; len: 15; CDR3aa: CASSPIGTGRNEQYF
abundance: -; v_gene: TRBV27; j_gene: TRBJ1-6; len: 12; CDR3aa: CASSFTDSPLHF
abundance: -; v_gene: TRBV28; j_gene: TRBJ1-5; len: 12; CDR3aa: CASSPPPRPQHF
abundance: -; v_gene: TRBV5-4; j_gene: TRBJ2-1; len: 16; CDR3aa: CASSPSASGGAGEQFF
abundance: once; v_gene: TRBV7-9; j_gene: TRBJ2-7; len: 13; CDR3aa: CASSHSSGREQYF
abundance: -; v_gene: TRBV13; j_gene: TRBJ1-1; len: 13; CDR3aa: CASSLTGRTEAFF
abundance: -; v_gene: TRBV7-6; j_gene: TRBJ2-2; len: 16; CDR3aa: CASSLAGGFGTGELFF
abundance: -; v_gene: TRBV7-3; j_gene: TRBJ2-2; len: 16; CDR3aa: CASSKTGTRGTGELFF
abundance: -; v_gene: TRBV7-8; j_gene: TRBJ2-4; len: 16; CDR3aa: CASSSDPGSGKNIQYF
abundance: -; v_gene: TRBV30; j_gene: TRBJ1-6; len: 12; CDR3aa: CAWKGYNSPLHF
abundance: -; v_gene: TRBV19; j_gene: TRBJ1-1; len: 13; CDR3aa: CASSYGGVAEAFF
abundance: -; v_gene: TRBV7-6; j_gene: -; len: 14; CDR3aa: CASSSRTGPYEQYF
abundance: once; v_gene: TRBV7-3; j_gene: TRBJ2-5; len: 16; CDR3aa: CASSPHRTRIGETQYF